This T cell receptor (beta chain) was retrieved from a study of T cell repertoires in cytomegalovirus infection. In the study overall: Both CMV infection and a matching HLA type were indicated by public TCR beta signatures. Study results and limitations: Totalled public TCR beta family frequency picked out people who carried CMV plus the relevant HLA. The ex vivo response showed dominance by HLA-C-restricted CMV-specific TCR beta clonotypes.

TCRdb independently ran MiXCR on the reads; one entry per CDR3 protein. The table has over 250,000 distinct CDR3 sequences, about 25% seen once; the top ten hold around 13%. From germline, CDR1 is MGHRA and CDR2 YSYEKL. V gave up 0 bases and J gave up 0 bases, with 9 bases separating them. This CDR3 comprises 16 residues. This clonotype was observed a handful of times. Its antigen remains unknown. The sequence was collected from a human donor in good health (CMV status not recorded). Some clones in this sample may be carry-over from other donors' samples. The chain carries TRBV4-1 and TRBJ2-1; D remains ambiguous. The specimen sequenced was PBMCs. The CDR3 coding sequence is TGCGCCAGCAGCCAAGATAACGTCGTCTCCTACAATGAGCAGTTCTTC. Protein: CASSQDNVVSYNEQFF.